What follows are 30 T cell receptor beta chains derived from one specimen sequenced in a study of cytomegalovirus exposure and HLA in healthy donors. PCR was performed using 60 Vbeta and 13 Jbeta primers. Using immunoSEQ multiplex PCR, the repertoire was profiled, and TCRdb retains in-frame clones only, with some absent. Altogether about 150,000 clones are present, roughly 80% being singletons, with the ten largest covering over 10%. Sequenced material: PBMCs. The source is a man aged 25 to 45 in good health and CMV-seropositive.

V usage is TRBV4-2 and J usage is TRBJ2-5; the D is unclear. Germline values: CDR1 LGHNA, CDR2 YNFKEQ. The CDR3 is 15 amino acids. V lost 0 bases to trimming and J lost 1 base, with 9 bases between them. The DNA for the CDR3 is TGTGCCAGCAGCCAAGAAACGTCGGTCCAAGAGACCCAGTACTTC. Translating gives CASSQETSVQETQYF.

Worth noting for this clone: In the same sample, other DNA sequences code for this CDR3. The chain has TRBV9 and TRBJ2-1; D gene ambiguous. V lost 2 bases, J lost 7 bases, and 10 bases lay in between. From germline, CDR1 is SGDLS and CDR2 YYNGEE. The CDR3 is 13 residues long. CDR3 nucleotide sequence: TGTGCCAGCAGCGTCAATTCCCTAAATGAGCAGTTCTTC. Translating gives CASSVNSLNEQFF.

This clone was detected once. This chain uses TRBV5-1 with TRBJ2-6; D not resolved. Between the trimmed V and J ends, which lost 3 bases and 7 bases, there was a span of 11 bases. Germline assignment: CDR1 SGHRS and CDR2 YFSETQ. The CDR3 length is 14 residues. CDR3 protein: CASSSPPRANVLTF. In DNA form, the CDR3 reads TGCGCCAGCAGCTCCCCCCCGAGAGCCAACGTCCTGACTTTC. Using reference TRBV5-1 and TRBJ2-6 for the parts outside the CDR3, the full variable domain is KAGVTQTPRYLIKTRGQQVTLSCSPISGHRSVSWYQQTPGQGLQFLFEYFSETQRNKGNFPGRFSGRQFSNSRSEMNVSTLELGDSALYLCASSSPPRANVLTFGAGSRLTVL.

CDR3: CASRIDRGLYNEQFF. The CDR3, as DNA: TGTGCCAGTCGCATCGACAGGGGACTCTACAATGAGCAGTTCTTC. J is TRBJ2-1 and V is TRBV19; 8 nucleotides agree with TRBD1. The CDR3 has 15 amino acids. The ends lost 8 bases at V and 3 bases at J; junction bases unmatched: 9. The germline CDR1 and CDR2 sequences are LNHDA and SQIVND (reference sequence).

The chain recombines TRBV4-1 with TRBJ2-5, with TRBD2 matching 7 bases. This CDR3 is 14 amino acids long. CDR1 is MGHRA, CDR2 YSYEKL, per germline. Trimming cost V 4 bases and J 1 base; bases outside gene matches: 3. The CDR3 spells CASSLTSVQETQYF. For the CDR3, the DNA is TGCGCCAGCAGCCTTACTAGCGTCCAAGAGACCCAGTACTTC.

J is TRBJ2-3 and V is TRBV5-1, with 7 bases matching TRBD2. In germline, CDR1 is SGHRS, CDR2 YFSETQ. This CDR3 spans 15 amino acids. V lost 0 bases and J lost 1; bases outside the gene matches: 2. In DNA, the CDR3 is TGCGCCAGCAGCTTGGTGAGCGGGGGCACAGATACGCAGTATTTT. This gives the protein CASSLVSGGTDTQYF.

V and J are TRBV12-5 and TRBJ2-1; perhaps TRBD2 as D (5 bases). Germline-derived CDR1 and CDR2 are LGHNT and FRNRAP. The CDR3 has 15 residues. V lost 0 bases and J lost 7, with 13 bases in between. CDR3 in amino acids: CASGLVLGVANEQFF. The CDR3 DNA is TGTGCTAGTGGTTTGGTACTCGGGGTTGCGAATGAGCAGTTCTTC. Using reference TRBV12-5 and TRBJ2-1 for the parts outside the CDR3, the full variable domain is DARVTQTPRHKVTEMGQEVTMRCQPILGHNTVFWYRQTMMQGLELLAYFRNRAPLDDSGMPKDRFSAEMPDATLATLKIQPSEPRDSAVYFCASGLVLGVANEQFFGPGTRLTVL.

V is TRBV10-3 and J is TRBJ2-3; 8 nucleotides align to TRBD2. Germline CDR1 and CDR2: ENHRY and SYGVKD. The J segment lost 2 bases and the V segment lost 3 bases, leaving 13 bases of the junction unmatched. The CDR3 is 18 amino acids. CDR3 sequence (DNA): TGTGCCATCAGTGAAGCGGGAGCCCTTTCAACCTACACAGATACGCAGTATTTT. Protein product: CAISEAGALSTYTDTQYF.

On this clone: Other nucleotide sequences from this sample produce the same CDR3. The chain couples TRBV19 to TRBJ2-2; D call uncertain. V dropped 1 base and J dropped 1 base, with 7 bases sitting between them. This CDR3 spans 15 amino acids. Germline V gene data show CDR1 as LNHDA and CDR2 as SQIVND (reference sequence). The CDR3 reads CASSIVGRNTGELFF. Here the CDR3 DNA reads TGTGCCAGTAGTATAGTGGGCAGGAACACCGGGGAGCTGTTTTTT. The whole variable domain, filled in from reference TRBV19 and TRBJ2-2, reads DGGITQSPKYLFRKEGQNVTLSCEQNLNHDAMYWYRQDPGQGLRLIYYSQIVNDFQKGDIAEGYSVSREKKESFPLTVTSAQKNPTAFYLCASSIVGRNTGELFFGEGSRLTVL.

In regard to this clone: The same CDR3 can be traced to other DNA sequences in this sample. The genes are TRBV28 and TRBJ2-1; 12 bases map to TRBD2. The CDR3 extends over 15 amino acids. Germline loops: CDR1 MDHEN, CDR2 SYDVKM. Trimming at V came to 3 bases and at J to 4 bases, leaving 1 base not matched to a gene. CDR3 region: CASSFGTSGYNEQFF. The CDR3, as DNA: TGTGCCAGCAGTTTCGGGACTAGCGGGTACAATGAGCAGTTCTTC.

In this sample, this clone turned up a few times. V is TRBV7-2 and J is TRBJ2-2; no definite D call. Per the germline V gene, CDR1 is SGHTA and CDR2 is FQGNSA. The CDR3 is 15 amino acids. Trimming removed 1 base from V and 8 bases from J, with 14 bases in between. DNA of the CDR3: TGTGCCAGCAGCTTAGATTACGTATCACGGGGGGAGCTGTTTTTT. It encodes CASSLDYVSRGELFF.

CDR3 in amino acids: CADLGRRTTEAFF. CDR3 in DNA: TGTGCCGATTTAGGGAGAAGGACCACTGAAGCTTTCTTT. The rearrangement uses TRBV2 and TRBJ1-1; D is uncertain. Germline V lookup: CDR1 SNHLY, CDR2 FYNNEI. Trimming stripped 11 bases from V and 4 bases from J, with 17 bases between. This CDR3 is built from 13 residues.

The J gene is TRBJ1-6, the V gene TRBV7-9, with a weak D call TRBD1 (6 bases). CDR1 is SEHNR and CDR2 is FQNEAQ in the germline V gene (reference sequence). There are 16 residues in the CDR3. The V end lost 7 bases, the J end lost 7 bases, and 20 bases lay between the germline ends. The CDR3, as DNA: TGTGCCAGCACTCCCTTGGGCAGGGGTCGGAATTCACCCCTCCACTTT. Translated, it gives CASTPLGRGRNSPLHF.

The V and J genes are TRBV18 and TRBJ1-2, with 7 bases lining up with TRBD1. The CDR3 has 14 residues. V was pared by 3 bases and J by 2 bases, with 3 bases of the junction left unmatched. Germline V gene sequence: CDR1 KGHSH, CDR2 LQKENI. The CDR3 reads CASSPGQVNYGYTF. The DNA of the CDR3 is TGTGCCAGCTCACCTGGACAGGTGAACTATGGCTACACCTTC.

The chain recombines TRBV19 with TRBJ2-7; 11 bases line up with TRBD2. The length of the CDR3 is 16 residues. With 5 bases clipped from V and 6 bases from J, the junction kept 12 bases outside the gene matches. Germline lookup yields CDR1 LNHDA and CDR2 SQIVND (reference sequence). For the CDR3, the DNA is TGTGCCAGTAGTGTGGTACTAGCGGGGGAGCTTGGCGAGCAGTACTTC. Protein sequence: CASSVVLAGELGEQYF. Filled out from reference TRBV19 and TRBJ2-7, the complete variable domain reads DGGITQSPKYLFRKEGQNVTLSCEQNLNHDAMYWYRQDPGQGLRLIYYSQIVNDFQKGDIAEGYSVSREKKESFPLTVTSAQKNPTAFYLCASSVVLAGELGEQYFGPGTRLTVT.

This clone appeared a single time. The chain carries TRBV19 and TRBJ2-7; a weak D match, TRBD2 (6 bases). Trimming shortened V by 1 base and J by 2 bases, and 9 bases separated the two germline ends. In germline, CDR1 is LNHDA, CDR2 SQIVND (reference sequence). The CDR3 runs 14 residues. The CDR3 protein is CASSIGGRTYEQYF. In DNA form, the CDR3 reads TGTGCCAGTAGTATAGGTGGGAGGACCTACGAGCAGTACTTC.

The rearrangement links TRBV6-5 to TRBJ1-5; 7 nucleotides match TRBD1. The CDR3 sequence is 15 residues long. Germline CDR1 and CDR2: MNHEY and SVGAGI. Germline trimming cut 10 bases from V and 9 bases from J; bases unmatched to any gene: 18. CDR3 nucleotide sequence: TGTGCCACGAGTCGGGATGGCAGGGGGTCGGGGCCCCAGCATTTT. This sequence encodes CATSRDGRGSGPQHF.

This clone has just a few counts. The chain is built from TRBV6-5 and TRBJ2-2, with D possibly being TRBD2 (6 bases). Between the trimmed V and J ends, which lost 0 bases and 3 bases, there was a span of 8 bases. The CDR3 consists of 15 residues. CDR1 and CDR2 from the germline V gene are MNHEY and SVGAGI. The CDR3 loop is CASSYSPGDTGELFF. The CDR3 DNA sequence: TGTGCCAGCAGTTACTCTCCGGGGGACACCGGGGAGCTGTTTTTT.

The V call is TRBV6-1, the J call TRBJ2-3, with TRBD2 matching over 12 bases. CDR3 length equals 18 residues. Losses at the gene ends were 2 bases for V and 4 bases for J; bases not matched to a gene: 10. Germline V CDR1 and CDR2: MNHNS, SASEGT. The CDR3 reads CASSEPSGRVTPSDTQYF. CDR3 coding DNA: TGTGCCAGCAGTGAACCTAGCGGGAGGGTCACCCCCTCAGATACGCAGTATTTT.

This clone was seen only once. The chain combines TRBV5-1 with TRBJ1-3, with 9 positions matching TRBD1. Germline trimming cut 4 bases from V and 4 bases from J; bases unmatched to any gene: 6. The CDR3 contains 15 residues. Germline V gene data show CDR1 as SGHRS and CDR2 as YFSETQ. CDR3 sequence: CASSTPGTGGNTIYF. In DNA, the CDR3 is TGCGCCAGCAGCACACCCGGGACAGGGGGAAACACCATATATTTT.

The chain has TRBV6-5 and TRBJ2-1; a weak D match, TRBD2 (5 bases). The CDR3 sequence is 14 residues long. CDR1 and CDR2 from the germline V gene are MNHEY and SVGAGI. V was clipped by 8 bases and J by 9 bases, with 20 bases between them. In nucleotides, the CDR3 is TGTGCCAGCCGGAAGAGGGCGTTCAGCCTTGAGCAGTTCTTC. Protein sequence: CASRKRAFSLEQFF.

Turning to this clone: Other DNA sequences in this specimen translate into the identical CDR3. This rearrangement joins TRBV5-4 to TRBJ1-2, with D perhaps matching TRBD1 (6 bases). Germline V gene sequence: CDR1 SGHNT, CDR2 YYREEE (reference sequence). The CDR3 runs to 14 residues. The V and J ends lost 1 base and 2 bases respectively, with 9 bases between them. The CDR3 DNA sequence: TGTGCCAGCAGCTTGCCGGGACAAAACTATGGCTACACCTTC. Translating it yields CASSLPGQNYGYTF.

The V call is TRBV2, the J call TRBJ2-7; D is uncertain. This CDR3 has 16 amino acids. The ends were cut back, 2 bases at V and 2 bases at J, with 16 bases in the middle. Germline V gives CDR1 SNHLY, CDR2 FYNNEI. CDR3 sequence: CASSEYVAGLTYEQYF. The CDR3, as DNA: TGTGCCAGCAGTGAATATGTGGCAGGTCTAACCTACGAGCAGTACTTC.

The chain uses TRBV15 and TRBJ2-3; D is undetermined. CDR1 LNHNV and CDR2 YYDKDF come from the germline V gene (reference sequence). The V end lost 3 bases, the J end lost 4 bases, and 8 bases lay between the germline ends. The CDR3 length is 13 residues. The DNA for the CDR3 is TGTGCCACCAGCAGGGCCTTATCAGATACGCAGTATTTT. Its translation: CATSRALSDTQYF.

The chain has TRBV6-5 and TRBJ2-7; D ambiguous. Germline V gene sequence: CDR1 MNHEY, CDR2 SVGAGI. This CDR3 comprises 11 residues. The V and J ends lost 6 bases and 4 bases respectively, with 7 bases between them. In DNA form, the CDR3 reads TGTGCCAGCAGGAACAAGTACGAGCAGTACTTC. Its translation is CASRNKYEQYF.

This clone was seen once. This rearrangement joins TRBV27 to TRBJ2-7, with D perhaps TRBD2 (5 bases). This CDR3 has 16 amino acids. Between the trimmed V and J ends, which lost 4 bases and 0 bases, there was a span of 16 bases. CDR1 MNHEY and CDR2 SMNVEV come from the germline V gene (reference sequence). The CDR3 spells CASSSYSAVSSYEQYF. The CDR3 nucleotides are TGTGCCAGCAGTTCCTATAGCGCCGTTAGCTCCTACGAGCAGTACTTC.

The chain has TRBV19 and TRBJ2-1, with 11 bases lining up with TRBD2. Germline CDR1 LNHDA, CDR2 SQIVND (reference sequence). CDR3 length: 16 amino acids. V trimming: 7 bases; J trimming: 3 bases; junction bases outside the gene matches: 8. The CDR3, as DNA: TGTGCCAGTACATTTGGGGGGACTAGCGGCTACAATGAGCAGTTCTTC. Residues: CASTFGGTSGYNEQFF.

This sequence joins TRBV5-4 and TRBJ1-2, with D uncertain. Per germline, CDR1 SGHNT and CDR2 YYREEE (reference sequence). This CDR3 comprises 13 residues. Trimming took off 4 bases at V and 1 base at J, with 8 bases between the two ends. CDR3 coding DNA: TGTGCCAGCAGCGGAACAGTTAACTATGGCTACACCTTC. It yields the protein CASSGTVNYGYTF.

The chain carries TRBV27 and TRBJ1-6; tentatively, D is TRBD1 (6 bases). From germline, CDR1 is MNHEY and CDR2 SMNVEV (reference sequence). The V and J ends lost 6 bases and 7 bases respectively, with 10 bases between them. CDR3 length: 13 residues. CDR3 protein: CASSGQLNSPLHF. In nucleotides, the CDR3 is TGTGCCAGCAGCGGACAGTTAAATTCACCCCTCCACTTT.

V usage is TRBV7-2 and J usage is TRBJ1-1; D remains ambiguous. Germline V lookup: CDR1 SGHTA, CDR2 FQGNSA. CDR3 size: 15 residues. Trimming stripped 5 bases from V and 4 bases from J, with 17 bases between. In DNA, the CDR3 is TGTGCCAGCAGCCGAGAGGGTTGGGTGGGCACTGAAGCTTTCTTT. It encodes CASSREGWVGTEAFF. The full variable domain, its missing parts supplied by reference TRBV7-2 and TRBJ1-1, is GAGVSQSPSNKVTEKGKDVELRCDPISGHTALYWYRQSLGQGLEFLIYFQGNSAPDKSGLPSDRFSAERTGGSVSTLTIQRTQQEDSAVYLCASSREGWVGTEAFFGQGTRLTVV.